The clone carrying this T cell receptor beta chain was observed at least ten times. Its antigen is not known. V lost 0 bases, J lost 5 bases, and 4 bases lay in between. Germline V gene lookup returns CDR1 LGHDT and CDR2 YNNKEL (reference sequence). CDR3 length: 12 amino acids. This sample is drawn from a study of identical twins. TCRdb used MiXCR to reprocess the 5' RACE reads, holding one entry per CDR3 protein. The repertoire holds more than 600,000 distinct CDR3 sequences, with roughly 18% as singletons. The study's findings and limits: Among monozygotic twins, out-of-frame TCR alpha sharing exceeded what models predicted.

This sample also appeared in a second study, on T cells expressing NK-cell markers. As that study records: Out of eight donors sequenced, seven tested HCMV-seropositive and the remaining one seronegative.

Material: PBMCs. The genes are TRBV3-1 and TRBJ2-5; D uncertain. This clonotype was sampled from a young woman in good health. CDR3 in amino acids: CASSQERETQYF. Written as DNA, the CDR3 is TGTGCCAGCAGCCAAGAGAGGGAGACCCAGTACTTC.